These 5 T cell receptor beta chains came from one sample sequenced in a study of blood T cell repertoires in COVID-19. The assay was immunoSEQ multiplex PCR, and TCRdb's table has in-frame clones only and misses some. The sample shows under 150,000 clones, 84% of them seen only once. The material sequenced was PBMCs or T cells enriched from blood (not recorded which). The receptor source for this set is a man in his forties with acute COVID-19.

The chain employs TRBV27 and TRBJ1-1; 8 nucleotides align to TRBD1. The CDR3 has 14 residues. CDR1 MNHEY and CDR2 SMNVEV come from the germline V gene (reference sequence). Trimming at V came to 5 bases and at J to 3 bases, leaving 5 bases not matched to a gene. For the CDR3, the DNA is TGTGCCAGCAGTCCGCAGACAGGGGACACTGAAGCTTTCTTT. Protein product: CASSPQTGDTEAFF.

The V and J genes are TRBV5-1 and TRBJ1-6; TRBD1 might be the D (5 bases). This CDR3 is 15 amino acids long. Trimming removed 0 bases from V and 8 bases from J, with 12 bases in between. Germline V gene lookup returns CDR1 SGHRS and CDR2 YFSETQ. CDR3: CASSLEGREDSPLHF. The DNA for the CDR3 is TGCGCCAGCAGCTTGGAAGGCAGGGAAGATTCACCCCTCCACTTT.

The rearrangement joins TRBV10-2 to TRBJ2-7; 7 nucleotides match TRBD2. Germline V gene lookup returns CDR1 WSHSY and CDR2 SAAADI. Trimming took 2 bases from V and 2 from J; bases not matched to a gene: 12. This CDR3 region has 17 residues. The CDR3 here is CASSEPSGGRKPYEQYF. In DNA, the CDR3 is TGCGCCAGCAGTGAGCCCTCGGGGGGACGCAAACCCTACGAGCAGTACTTC.

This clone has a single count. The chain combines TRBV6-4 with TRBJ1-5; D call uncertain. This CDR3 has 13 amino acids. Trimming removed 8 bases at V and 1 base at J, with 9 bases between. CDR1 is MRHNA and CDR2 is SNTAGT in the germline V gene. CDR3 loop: CASYGGSNQPQHF. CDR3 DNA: TGTGCCAGCTATGGAGGGAGCAATCAGCCCCAGCATTTT.

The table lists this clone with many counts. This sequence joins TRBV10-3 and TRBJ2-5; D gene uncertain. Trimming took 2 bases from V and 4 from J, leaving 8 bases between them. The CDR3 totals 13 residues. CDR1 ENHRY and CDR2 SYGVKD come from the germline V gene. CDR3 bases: TGTGCCATCAGTGAGACCCCGGGAGAGACCCAGTACTTC. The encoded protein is CAISETPGETQYF.